This passage covers 10 T cell receptor beta chains from one sample sequenced in a study of cytomegalovirus exposure and HLA in healthy donors. Generated by immunoSEQ multiplex PCR, the TCRdb table keeps only in-frame clones and is missing some. The sample gives about 190,000 clones, around four fifths of which show up once; less than 8.5% is in the top ten. Material: PBMCs. The origin of the receptors is a man aged 18 to 29 in good health and CMV-seropositive.

Comments on this clone: A clone one base away is much larger, so this may be a read error. The chain carries TRBV25-1 and TRBJ1-2, with a possible D match to TRBD1 (5 bases). Germline-derived CDR1 and CDR2 are MGHDK and SYGVNS. V lost 4 bases and J lost 3, with 6 bases in between. The CDR3 has 12 residues. The CDR3, as DNA: TGTGCCAGCAGTGGACAGTACTATGGCTACACCTTC. Its protein product is CASSGQYYGYTF.

The chain has TRBV20-1 and TRBJ2-7; maybe TRBD2 (6 bases). V gave up 6 bases and J gave up 7 bases, with 13 bases separating them. CDR3 length: 11 residues. CDR1 and CDR2 from the germline V gene are DFQATT and SNEGSKA (reference sequence). Here the CDR3 reads CSADGGIEQYF. Written as DNA, the CDR3 is TGCAGTGCAGACGGCGGGATTGAGCAGTACTTC.

The chain has TRBV27 and TRBJ2-7; D is possibly TRBD1 (6 bases). V gave up 6 bases and J gave up 0 bases, with 12 bases separating them. The CDR3 consists of 14 residues. Germline-derived CDR1 and CDR2 are MNHEY and SMNVEV (reference sequence). Here the CDR3 reads CASSQGLASYEQYF. CDR3 nucleotide sequence: TGTGCCAGCAGCCAGGGGCTTGCCTCCTACGAGCAGTACTTC.

This sequence joins TRBV19 and TRBJ2-1, with D tentatively TRBD2 (6 bases). V lost 8 bases and J lost 6, with 14 bases in between. Looked up from germline, CDR1 is LNHDA and CDR2 is SQIVND (reference sequence). There are 13 residues in the CDR3. CDR3 amino acids: CASGGFLPNEQFF. CDR3 DNA sequence: TGTGCCAGTGGAGGGTTCTTACCCAATGAGCAGTTCTTC.

This chain uses TRBV2 with TRBJ2-5; 9 bases line up with TRBD2. The better agreement between TRBJ2-7 and the DNA end casts doubt on the J call. Per germline, CDR1 SNHLY and CDR2 FYNNEI. This CDR3 comprises 15 residues. The CDR3 DNA reads as TGTGCCAGCACCGAAGCGGGAGGAAGAGCCTACGAGCAGTACTTC. Translating it yields CASTEAGGRAYEQYF.

A single count supports this clone. The genes are TRBV11-3 and TRBJ2-3; no firm D call. The germline gives CDR1 SGHNT, CDR2 YENEEA. This CDR3 has 12 amino acids. Deletions cut 5 bases from V and 8 bases from J, with 11 bases between. The CDR3 DNA follows: TGTGCCAGCAGCCCAGGATATGGTACGCAGTATTTT. Its translation: CASSPGYGTQYF.

The J gene is TRBJ2-1, the V gene TRBV27; the match to TRBD2 covers 7 bases. CDR1 MNHEY and CDR2 SMNVEV come from the germline V gene (reference sequence). The CDR3 sequence is 17 residues long. With V trimmed by 1 base and J by 8 bases, 14 bases remained unmatched. Here the CDR3 reads CASSLLGLAEIRDEQFF. As DNA, the CDR3 is TGTGCCAGCAGTTTATTGGGGCTAGCGGAGATCAGGGATGAGCAGTTCTTC.

The chain recombines TRBV29-1 with TRBJ2-1; TRBD1 might be the D (5 bases). In germline, CDR1 is SQVTM, CDR2 ANQGSEA. This CDR3 region has 12 residues. Trimming took off 4 bases at V and 8 bases at J, with 12 bases between the two ends. CDR3 sequence: CSVVAGSDEQFF. CDR3 bases: TGCAGCGTTGTAGCAGGGTCCGATGAGCAGTTCTTC.

This chain connects TRBV4-1 to TRBJ2-1; 7 bases match TRBD2. The germline V gene encodes CDR1 MGHRA and CDR2 YSYEKL. The CDR3 is 16 amino acids. The V segment lost 4 bases and the J segment 9 bases; nucleotides outside the gene matches: 15. Here the CDR3 DNA reads TGCGCCAGCAGCCCTCAGGAGGGAGGGCCCTCTACTGAGCAGTTCTTC. Protein: CASSPQEGGPSTEQFF.

The chain has TRBV4-3 and TRBJ1-2; D perhaps matches TRBD1 (6 bases). V lost 0 bases, J lost 2 bases, and 13 bases lay in between. CDR3 length equals 16 residues. Looked up from germline, CDR1 is LGHNA and CDR2 is YSLEER. CDR3 sequence: CASSQDGSGVNYGYTF. Here the CDR3 DNA reads TGCGCCAGCAGCCAAGATGGCTCAGGGGTGAACTATGGCTACACCTTC.